A selection of T cell receptor beta chains follows, all from one sample in a study of CD8 T cells in Susac syndrome. From the immunoSEQ multiplex PCR reads, TCRdb called clonotypes with MiXCR, one entry per CDR3 protein. The sample includes about 430,000 distinct CDR3 sequences, 75% to 90% of them seen just once. Sequencing was carried out using CD8+ T cells from PBMCs. These receptors were taken from a human donor with multiple sclerosis. The CDR3 runs from the conserved cysteine through the conserved F or W. A D gene is named only where the DNA matches it firmly. Rows give clone size only sometimes, using once, few, many, or a class for an expanded clone.

d_gene: -
j_gene: TRBJ2-5
abundance: -
v_gene: TRBV6-1
CDR3nt: TGTGCCAGCAGTGAGACAAGTTTGGAGACCCAGTACTTC
CDR3aa: CASSETSLETQYF

d_gene: -
j_gene: TRBJ2-4
abundance: -
v_gene: TRBV4-1
CDR3nt: TGCGCCAGCAGCCAGATAGGGACGGGGAAAAACATTCAGTACTTC
CDR3aa: CASSQIGTGKNIQYF

d_gene: TRBD1
j_gene: TRBJ1-5
abundance: few
v_gene: TRBV7-9
CDR3nt: TGTGCCAGCAGCTTAGTGGGACAGGCCCAGCATTTT
CDR3aa: CASSLVGQAQHF

d_gene: -
j_gene: TRBJ2-1
abundance: -
v_gene: TRBV27
CDR3nt: TGTGCCAGCAGTTTTGTGAGATACAATGAGCAGTTCTTC
CDR3aa: CASSFVRYNEQFF

d_gene: -
j_gene: TRBJ1-6
abundance: -
v_gene: TRBV6-1
CDR3nt: TGTGCCAGCAGTCGATCGACAGGTTTGGTTGGTTCACCCCTCCACTTT
CDR3aa: CASSRSTGLVGSPLHF

d_gene: -
j_gene: TRBJ1-5
abundance: once
v_gene: TRBV5-1
CDR3nt: TGCGCCAGCAGCTTGTGGGGACCCCAGGGAGGTCAGCCCCAGCATTTT
CDR3aa: CASSLWGPQGGQPQHF

d_gene: -
j_gene: TRBJ1-1
abundance: -
v_gene: TRBV9
CDR3nt: TGTGCCAGCAGCCCCTGGGAGGCAGTGGGAGCTTTCTTT
CDR3aa: CASSPWEAVGAFF

d_gene: -
j_gene: TRBJ2-7
abundance: -
v_gene: TRBV6-5
CDR3nt: TGTGCCAGCAGTTACTCGTCAGGGGAGGGTTGGAGCTCCTACGAGCAGTACTTC
CDR3aa: CASSYSSGEGWSSYEQYF

d_gene: -
j_gene: TRBJ1-2
abundance: -
v_gene: TRBV9
CDR3nt: TGTGCCAGCAGCGAAATAACTAACTATGGCTACACCTTC
CDR3aa: CASSEITNYGYTF

d_gene: -
j_gene: TRBJ2-3
abundance: -
v_gene: TRBV4-1
CDR3nt: TGCGCCAGCAGCCAAGAAGGGCAGGGGTCAAGAGATACGCAGTATTTT
CDR3aa: CASSQEGQGSRDTQYF

d_gene: -
j_gene: TRBJ2-7
abundance: -
v_gene: TRBV6-5
CDR3nt: TGTGCCAGCAGCTCCAGACGGAGCTCCTACGAGCAGTACTTC
CDR3aa: CASSSRRSSYEQYF

d_gene: -
j_gene: TRBJ2-1
abundance: once
v_gene: TRBV27
CDR3nt: TGTGCCAGCACCCTGGGGGACCCCGCGGGTGAGCAGTTCTTC
CDR3aa: CASTLGDPAGEQFF

d_gene: TRBD2
j_gene: TRBJ2-1
abundance: once
v_gene: TRBV9
CDR3nt: TGTGCCAGCAGCGTTAGCGGGGGGTGGGTAGATGAGCAGTTCTTC
CDR3aa: CASSVSGGWVDEQFF

d_gene: TRBD1
j_gene: TRBJ1-3
abundance: -
v_gene: TRBV11-2
CDR3nt: TGTGCCAGCAGCTTATACGGATCGGGACAGACTGGAAACACCATATATTTT
CDR3aa: CASSLYGSGQTGNTIYF

d_gene: -
j_gene: TRBJ1-2
abundance: -
v_gene: TRBV2
CDR3nt: TGTGCCAGCAGTGAAGAGGGTACGGCGGGCTACACCTTC
CDR3aa: CASSEEGTAGYTF

d_gene: TRBD1
j_gene: TRBJ1-2
abundance: -
v_gene: TRBV25-1
CDR3nt: TGTGCCAGCAGTGAAAGGACAGGGGGCTATGGCTACACCTTC
CDR3aa: CASSERTGGYGYTF

d_gene: -
j_gene: TRBJ2-7
abundance: once
v_gene: TRBV7-9
CDR3nt: TGTGCCAGCAGTTCCTGGGAGTACGAGCAGTACTTC
CDR3aa: CASSSWEYEQYF

d_gene: -
j_gene: TRBJ2-7
abundance: few
v_gene: TRBV19
CDR3nt: TGTGCCAGTAGTCCCGAGGGGGCCTACGAGCAGTACTTC
CDR3aa: CASSPEGAYEQYF

d_gene: TRBD1
j_gene: TRBJ1-5
abundance: -
v_gene: TRBV27
CDR3nt: TGTGCCAGCAGTTTATCGGGACAGCAAAATCAGCCCCAGCATTTT
CDR3aa: CASSLSGQQNQPQHF

d_gene: -
j_gene: TRBJ2-1
abundance: -
v_gene: TRBV19
CDR3nt: TGTGCCAGTAGCTACCAACAAGGCTTCGGCAATGAGCAGTTCTTC
CDR3aa: CASSYQQGFGNEQFF

d_gene: -
j_gene: TRBJ1-2
abundance: -
v_gene: TRBV6-1
CDR3nt: TGTGCCTGCTCCTTTGGGCTTATCGGCTACACCTTC
CDR3aa: CACSFGLIGYTF

d_gene: TRBD1
j_gene: TRBJ1-1
abundance: -
v_gene: TRBV30
CDR3nt: TGTGCCTGGAGTGTATTAAGGGGGCGCGGTGAAGCTTTCTTT
CDR3aa: CAWSVLRGRGEAFF

d_gene: TRBD1
j_gene: TRBJ2-1
abundance: once
v_gene: TRBV6-1
CDR3nt: TGTGCCAGCAGTGAAGTAACAGGGGGCATCGATGAGCAGTTCTTC
CDR3aa: CASSEVTGGIDEQFF

d_gene: -
j_gene: TRBJ1-5
abundance: -
v_gene: TRBV6-5
CDR3nt: TGTGCCAGCAGATTGCCCAGGGAGGGTCAGCCCCAGCATTTT
CDR3aa: CASRLPREGQPQHF

d_gene: TRBD1
j_gene: TRBJ2-7
abundance: -
v_gene: TRBV12-3/TRBV12-4
CDR3nt: TGTGCCAGCAGTCGGACAGGGTTCGGGTACGAGCAGTACTTC
CDR3aa: CASSRTGFGYEQYF

d_gene: -
j_gene: TRBJ1-3
abundance: -
v_gene: TRBV4-1
CDR3nt: TGCGCCAGCAGCCAAGTAACCCGGGGCGCGTCTGGAAACACCATATATTTT
CDR3aa: CASSQVTRGASGNTIYF

d_gene: -
j_gene: TRBJ2-2
abundance: -
v_gene: TRBV6-5
CDR3nt: TGTGCCAGCAGTTACTCGATACTCAGCAGGAACACCGGGGAGCTGTTTTTT
CDR3aa: CASSYSILSRNTGELFF

d_gene: TRBD1
j_gene: TRBJ1-2
abundance: -
v_gene: TRBV4-1
CDR3nt: TGCGCCAGCAGCCAAGCCCTTCAGGGGGCTAAAGGCTACACCTTC
CDR3aa: CASSQALQGAKGYTF

d_gene: -
j_gene: TRBJ1-3
abundance: once
v_gene: TRBV28
CDR3nt: TGTGCCAGCAACCCCTCCGACTCTGGAAACACCATATATTTT
CDR3aa: CASNPSDSGNTIYF

d_gene: -
j_gene: TRBJ2-1
abundance: few
v_gene: TRBV7-6
CDR3nt: TGTGCCAGCAGCTTCGACAGTTACAATGAGCAGTTCTTC
CDR3aa: CASSFDSYNEQFF

d_gene: TRBD2
j_gene: TRBJ2-1
abundance: -
v_gene: TRBV9
CDR3nt: TGTGCCAGCAGCGCGCGGACTAGCGGGCCCCGAAATGAGCAGTTCTTC
CDR3aa: CASSARTSGPRNEQFF

d_gene: -
j_gene: TRBJ2-5
abundance: -
v_gene: TRBV5-1
CDR3nt: TGCGCCAGCAGCTTGGCGACAGACCAAGAGACCCAGTACTTC
CDR3aa: CASSLATDQETQYF